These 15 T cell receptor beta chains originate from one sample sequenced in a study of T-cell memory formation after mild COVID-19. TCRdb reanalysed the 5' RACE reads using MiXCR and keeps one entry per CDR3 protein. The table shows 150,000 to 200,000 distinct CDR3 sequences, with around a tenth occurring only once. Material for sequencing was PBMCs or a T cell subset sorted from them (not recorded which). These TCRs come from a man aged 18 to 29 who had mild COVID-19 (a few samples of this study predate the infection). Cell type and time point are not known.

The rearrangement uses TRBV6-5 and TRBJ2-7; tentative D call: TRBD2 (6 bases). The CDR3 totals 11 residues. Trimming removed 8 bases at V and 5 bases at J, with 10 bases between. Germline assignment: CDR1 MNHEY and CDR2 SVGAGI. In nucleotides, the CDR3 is TGTGCCAGCGGGACTGGCCACGAGCAGTACTTC. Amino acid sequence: CASGTGHEQYF.

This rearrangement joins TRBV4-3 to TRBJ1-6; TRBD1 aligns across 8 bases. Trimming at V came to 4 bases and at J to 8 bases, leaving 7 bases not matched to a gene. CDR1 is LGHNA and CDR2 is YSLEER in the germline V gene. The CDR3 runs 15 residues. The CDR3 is CASSLGGQADSPLHF. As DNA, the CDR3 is TGCGCCAGCAGCCTCGGGGGACAGGCCGATTCACCCCTCCACTTT.

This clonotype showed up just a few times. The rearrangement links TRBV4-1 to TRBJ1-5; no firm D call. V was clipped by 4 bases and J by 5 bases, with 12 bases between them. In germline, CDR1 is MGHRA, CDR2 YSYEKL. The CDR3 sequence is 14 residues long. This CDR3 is CASSRGEGYQPQHF. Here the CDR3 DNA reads TGCGCCAGCAGCCGTGGCGAAGGTTATCAGCCCCAGCATTTT.

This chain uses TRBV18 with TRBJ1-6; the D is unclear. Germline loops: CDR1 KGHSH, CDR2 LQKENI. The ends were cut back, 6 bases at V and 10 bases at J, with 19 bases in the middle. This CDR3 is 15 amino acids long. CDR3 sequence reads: CASSTNGVSGSPLHF. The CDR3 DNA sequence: TGTGCCAGCTCGACGAATGGGGTGTCCGGGTCACCCCTCCACTTT.

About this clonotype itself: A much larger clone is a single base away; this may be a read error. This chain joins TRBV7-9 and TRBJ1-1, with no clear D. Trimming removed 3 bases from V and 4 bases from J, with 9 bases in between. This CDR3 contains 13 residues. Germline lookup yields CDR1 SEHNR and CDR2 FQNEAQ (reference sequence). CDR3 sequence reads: CASSFGEGTEAFF. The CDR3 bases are TGTGCCAGCAGCTTTGGGGAGGGCACTGAAGCTTTCTTT.

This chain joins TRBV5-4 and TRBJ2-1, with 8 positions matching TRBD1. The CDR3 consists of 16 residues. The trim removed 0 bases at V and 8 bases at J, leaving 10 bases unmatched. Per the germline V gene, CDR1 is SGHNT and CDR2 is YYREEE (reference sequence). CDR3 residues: CASSLAATGALDEQFF. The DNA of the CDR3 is TGTGCCAGCAGCTTGGCCGCGACAGGGGCCCTCGATGAGCAGTTCTTC.

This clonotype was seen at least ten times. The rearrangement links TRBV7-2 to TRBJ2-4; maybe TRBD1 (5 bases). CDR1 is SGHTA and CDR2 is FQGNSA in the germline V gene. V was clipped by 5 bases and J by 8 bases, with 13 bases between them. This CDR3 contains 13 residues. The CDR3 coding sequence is TGTGCCAGCAGCCTGGGCCAGGGTGACATTCAGTACTTC. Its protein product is CASSLGQGDIQYF.

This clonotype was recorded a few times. The CDR3, as DNA: TGTGCCAGCAGCCTACGACAGGATTCACCCCTCCACTTT. Protein product: CASSLRQDSPLHF. The chain joins TRBV7-3 to TRBJ1-6, with D tentatively TRBD1 (6 bases). V lost 5 bases to trimming and J lost 8 bases, with 10 bases between them. Germline CDR1 reads SGHTA; CDR2 reads FQGTGA. CDR3 length equals 13 residues.

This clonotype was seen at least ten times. CDR3 DNA: TGCGCCAGCAGCGGGGGACAGGGTGCGGAGACCCAGTACTTC. The encoded protein is CASSGGQGAETQYF. The chain uses TRBV5-1 and TRBJ2-5; 9 bases are shared with TRBD1. CDR1 is SGHRS and CDR2 is YFSETQ in the germline V gene. The junction had 6 bases not matched to a gene; V was cut back by 4 bases and J by 5 bases. This CDR3 is 14 amino acids long.

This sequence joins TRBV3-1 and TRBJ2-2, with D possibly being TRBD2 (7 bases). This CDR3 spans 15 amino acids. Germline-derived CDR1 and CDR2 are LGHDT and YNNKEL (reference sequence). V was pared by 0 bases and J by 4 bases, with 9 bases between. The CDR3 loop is CASSQEGGATGELFF. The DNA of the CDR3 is TGTGCCAGCAGCCAAGAAGGGGGGGCCACCGGGGAGCTGTTTTTT.

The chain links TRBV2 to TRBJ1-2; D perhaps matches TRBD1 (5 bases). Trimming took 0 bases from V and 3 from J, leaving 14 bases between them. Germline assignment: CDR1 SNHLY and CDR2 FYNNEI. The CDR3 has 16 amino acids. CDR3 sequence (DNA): TGTGCCAGCAGTGAAGCGCTTCGGGGACTTTACTATGGCTACACCTTC. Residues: CASSEALRGLYYGYTF.

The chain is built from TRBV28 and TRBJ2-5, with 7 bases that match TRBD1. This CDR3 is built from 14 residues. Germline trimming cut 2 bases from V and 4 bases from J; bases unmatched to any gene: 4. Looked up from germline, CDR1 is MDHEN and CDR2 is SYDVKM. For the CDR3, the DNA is TGTGCCAGCAGTTTAAGACAGGGAGTAGAGACCCAGTACTTC. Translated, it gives CASSLRQGVETQYF.

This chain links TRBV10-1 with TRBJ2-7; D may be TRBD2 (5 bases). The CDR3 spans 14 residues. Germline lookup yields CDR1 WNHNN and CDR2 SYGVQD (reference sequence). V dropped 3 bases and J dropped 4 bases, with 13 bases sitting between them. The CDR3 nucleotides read TGCGCCAGCAGTGAAGGGCCTCCGGGGTACGAGCAGTACTTC. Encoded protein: CASSEGPPGYEQYF.

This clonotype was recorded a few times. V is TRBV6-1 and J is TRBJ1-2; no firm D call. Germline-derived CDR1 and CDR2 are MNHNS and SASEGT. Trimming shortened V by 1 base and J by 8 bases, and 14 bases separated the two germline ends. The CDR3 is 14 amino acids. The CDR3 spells CASSEGAGSGGYTF. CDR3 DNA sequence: TGTGCCAGCAGTGAAGGCGCGGGGAGCGGCGGCTACACCTTC.

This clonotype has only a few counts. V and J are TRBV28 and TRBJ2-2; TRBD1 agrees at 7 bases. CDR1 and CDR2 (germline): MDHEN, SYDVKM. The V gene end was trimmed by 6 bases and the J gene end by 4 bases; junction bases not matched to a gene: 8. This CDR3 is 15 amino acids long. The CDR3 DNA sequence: TGTGCCAGCAGGCCCGGGACAGTAACCACCGGGGAGCTGTTTTTT. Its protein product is CASRPGTVTTGELFF.